This T cell receptor beta chain stems from a study of cytomegalovirus exposure and HLA in healthy donors. Study-wide results and limits: In an earlier analysis, most TCR beta V segments were productive about 87% or about 30% of the time.

Primers included in the PCR were 60 Vbeta and 13 Jbeta primers. Using immunoSEQ multiplex PCR, the repertoire was profiled, and TCRdb retains in-frame clones only, with some absent. The repertoire holds 150,000 to 200,000 clones, with about 80% as singletons. On this clone itself: Its antigen is unknown.

The CDR3 consists of 15 residues. The germline V gene encodes CDR1 ENHRY and CDR2 SYGVKD. V was shortened by 2 bases and J by 0 bases, with 8 bases between the two germline ends. Material: PBMCs. The V call is TRBV10-3, the J call TRBJ1-3, with TRBD1 as a possible D gene (5 bases). The clonotype was recovered from a female donor in good health and CMV-seronegative. DNA of the CDR3: TGTGCCATCAGTGAGGCCAGGGCCTCTGGAAACACCATATATTTT. Protein product: CAISEARASGNTIYF.